Listed below are T cell receptor beta chains from one sample, sequenced in a study of blood T cell repertoires in COVID-19. The assay was immunoSEQ multiplex PCR, and TCRdb's table has in-frame clones only and misses some. The table shows 30,000 to 40,000 clones, with just over 85% occurring only once. The sample comprised peripheral blood. These receptors all stem from a woman older than 75 with active or convalescent COVID-19. CDR3s include the opening cysteine and the closing phenylalanine or tryptophan. A D gene is named only where the DNA matches it firmly. Rows give clone size only sometimes, using once, few, many, or a class for an expanded clone.

CDR3,DNA,J,V,size,D
CASSEDRVYEQYF,TGTGCCAGTAGTGAGGACAGAGTCTACGAGCAGTACTTC,TRBJ2-7,TRBV19,NA,NA
CASSGQVRGTGELFF,TGTGCCAGTAGCGGACAGGTTCGCGGCACCGGGGAGCTGTTTTTT,TRBJ2-2,TRBV19,NA,TRBD1
CAISESRGNEQFF,TGTGCCATCAGTGAGTCCAGGGGAAATGAGCAGTTCTTC,TRBJ2-1,TRBV10-3,NA,NA
CASSADSSTDTQYF,TGTGCCAGTAGTGCCGACTCAAGCACAGATACGCAGTATTTT,TRBJ2-3,TRBV19,NA,NA
CASSPEAPNEQFF,TGTGCCAGCAGCCCGGAGGCGCCTAATGAGCAGTTCTTC,TRBJ2-1,TRBV11-3,NA,NA
CASSGRGISNEQFF,TGCGCCAGCAGCGGGCGGGGTATTAGTAATGAGCAGTTCTTC,TRBJ2-1,TRBV5-1,once,NA
CASSLDGAAGEQYF,TGCGCCAGCAGCTTGGACGGGGCGGCGGGGGAGCAGTACTTC,TRBJ2-7,TRBV5-1,NA,NA
CATSDWSLGDTQYF,TGTGCCACCAGTGATTGGAGTCTGGGAGATACGCAGTATTTT,TRBJ2-3,TRBV24-1,NA,NA
CASSLQENTEAFF,TGTGCCAGCAGCTTGCAGGAGAACACTGAAGCTTTCTTT,TRBJ1-1,TRBV7-6,few,NA
CASSWGGDEQYF,TGTGCCAGCAGTTGGGGGGGGGACGAGCAGTACTTC,TRBJ2-7,TRBV28,medium-sized,TRBD2
CASSWAYATNEKLFF,TGTGCCAGCAGCTGGGCGTACGCAACTAATGAAAAACTGTTTTTT,TRBJ1-4,TRBV7-9,few,NA
CASGVQGRDGNTIYF,TGTGCCAGCGGCGTACAGGGGCGGGATGGAAACACCATATATTTT,TRBJ1-3,TRBV28,once,TRBD1